The sequence of this T cell receptor (beta chain) was determined in a study of regulatory T cells in long-lasting Graves disease. The table lists this clonotype with many counts. This CDR3 is 15 amino acids long. V dropped 3 bases and J dropped 5; count of bases not matched to a gene: 6. Specified time point: newly diagnosed GD, antithyroid drugs for less than 3 months. After RNA was extracted from PBMCs, the TCR library was made from it. Arm-PCR with iRepertoire HTBI primers amplified the CDR3 regions for these TCR beta libraries. MiXCR, applied by TCRdb to the multiplex PCR reads, yields one record per CDR3 protein. The profile covers about 540,000 distinct CDR3 sequences, with about 14% appearing a single time and roughly a tenth taken by the ten largest. The same specimen was also included in a second study, on T cells in Graves' hyperthyroidism and ophthalmopathy. That report adds: Patients aged 18 to 65 with hyperthyroidism were newly diagnosed, with duration under 2 months. TCR CDR3 underwent first-round RT-PCR with the HTBI primer set. In the blood, most expanded thyroid clonotypes above 0.001 appeared as well.

The sequence was obtained from a man between 25 and 39 years old with Graves disease. The chain couples TRBV12-3 or TRBV12-4 to TRBJ2-5; TRBD2 matches at 10 bases. This specimen consisted of peripheral blood mononuclear cells (PBMCs), obtained at new diagnosis, from a patient treated with antithyroid drugs. CDR3 protein: CASSFTSGRGETQYF. DNA of the CDR3: TGTGCCAGCAGTTTTACCAGCGGGAGGGGGGAGACCCAGTACTTC.